This paragraph covers one T cell receptor (beta chain) sequence. Original analysis: Amplification with reference gene primers provided the estimates of nucleated cell counts. Generated by immunoSEQ multiplex PCR, the TCRdb table keeps only in-frame clones and is missing some. V and J calls plus clone size are reproduced from that table; the DNA served to infer D and trimming. This table holds approximately 65,000 clones, 65% to 80% found once. This entry is derived from a study of blood T cell repertoires in COVID-19. Looking at the study overall: Some COVID-19 samples were acute and others convalescent; all came from the United States, Italy and Spain. Nucleic acid was either cDNA or gDNA, and it came from T cells, B-cell-depleted T cells, or PBMCs.

Germline loops: CDR1 ENHRY, CDR2 SYGVKD. CDR3 length: 18 residues. V shed 0 bases, J shed 0 bases, and the junction held 5 bases outside the gene matches. The sequencing sample was made of peripheral blood. The clonotype originates from a man aged 60 to 69 with acute or convalescent COVID-19. This chain joins TRBV10-3 and TRBJ2-6; TRBD1 aligns across 7 bases. In DNA, the CDR3 is TGTGCCATCAGTGAGTCATGGACAGGTGCCTCTGGGGCCAACGTCCTGACTTTC. It is translated as CAISESWTGASGANVLTF.